This T cell receptor beta chain was profiled in a study of shared clonotypes between healthy human individuals. V trimming: 0 bases; J trimming: 6 bases; junction bases outside the gene matches: 0. Germline CDR1 reads SGHNT; CDR2 reads YYREEE (reference sequence). The CDR3 runs to 14 residues. Profiled with immunoSEQ multiplex PCR; TCRdb holds only in-frame clones, not every one. The table includes around 750,000 clones, approximately 79% detected once. The sample comprised memory CD4+ T cells sorted from blood. Subset of the sample: CD45RA-negative fraction. The clonotype was recovered from a woman aged 30 to 39 in good health. This chain links TRBV5-4 with TRBJ2-1, with 10 bases identical to TRBD2. The CDR3 DNA sequence: TGTGCCAGCAGCTTGGGACTAGCGGGCAATGAGCAGTTCTTC. It codes for CASSLGLAGNEQFF.